The rows below give T cell receptor beta chains drawn from one sample of a study of cytomegalovirus exposure and HLA in healthy donors. Assay used: immunoSEQ multiplex PCR; TCRdb lists only in-frame clones, some missing. The repertoire holds about 120,000 clones, approximately 68% seen once, with 1.6% in the top ten. The specimen sequenced was PBMCs. All receptors derive from a man aged 25-45 years in good health and CMV-seropositive. The CDR3 runs from the conserved cysteine through the conserved F or W. D genes are given only for firm matches. A row's size may be missing; if present it is once, few, many or a size class.

v_call: TRBV10-3; d_call: -; j_call: TRBJ2-7; clone_size: -; cdr3_nt: TGTGCCATCAGTGAGGGTGGACTAACAAAAACTTACTCCTACGAGCAGTACTTC; cdr3_aa: CAISEGGLTKTYSYEQYF
v_call: TRBV29-1; d_call: -; j_call: TRBJ2-1; clone_size: -; cdr3_nt: TGCAGCGGCGGGCAGCAGCTTGTTTCCTACAATGAGCAGTTCTTC; cdr3_aa: CSGGQQLVSYNEQFF
v_call: TRBV18; d_call: -; j_call: TRBJ2-3; clone_size: -; cdr3_nt: TGTGCCAGCTCACCAAGCCTCACAGATACGCAGTATTTT; cdr3_aa: CASSPSLTDTQYF
v_call: TRBV19; d_call: -; j_call: TRBJ2-1; clone_size: -; cdr3_nt: TGTGCCAGTAGTATGGACTTCGACAATGAGCAGTTCTTC; cdr3_aa: CASSMDFDNEQFF
v_call: TRBV11-2; d_call: -; j_call: TRBJ2-1; clone_size: once; cdr3_nt: TGTGCCAGCAGCTTATCGTTGGGTCAGGTGGGTGAGCAGTTCTTC; cdr3_aa: CASSLSLGQVGEQFF
v_call: TRBV6-5; d_call: TRBD1; j_call: TRBJ2-7; clone_size: -; cdr3_nt: TGTGCCAGCAGTCGACAGGGGGGGGCCTACGAGCAGTACTTC; cdr3_aa: CASSRQGGAYEQYF
v_call: TRBV5-1; d_call: TRBD1; j_call: TRBJ1-1; clone_size: -; cdr3_nt: TGCGCCAGCAGCCTGACAGGGGACACTGAAGCTTTCTTT; cdr3_aa: CASSLTGDTEAFF
v_call: TRBV6-1; d_call: -; j_call: TRBJ2-3; clone_size: -; cdr3_nt: TGTGCCAGCAGTGGAGGGGGGGTTAACACAGATACGCAGTATTTT; cdr3_aa: CASSGGGVNTDTQYF
v_call: TRBV5-1; d_call: TRBD2; j_call: TRBJ2-3; clone_size: -; cdr3_nt: TGCGCCAGCAGCAGAGTTAGCGGGGCTAGCACAGATACGCAGTATTTT; cdr3_aa: CASSRVSGASTDTQYF
v_call: TRBV7-9; d_call: TRBD1; j_call: TRBJ1-3; clone_size: -; cdr3_nt: TGTGCCAGCAGCTCTCGCGCTGCGGGACAGGGGGAGGGAAACACCATATATTTT; cdr3_aa: CASSSRAAGQGEGNTIYF
v_call: TRBV2; d_call: TRBD1; j_call: TRBJ2-5; clone_size: -; cdr3_nt: TGTGCCAGCGACCGGGACAGGGATTTATTCGGGACCCAGTACTTC; cdr3_aa: CASDRDRDLFGTQYF
v_call: TRBV18; d_call: TRBD2; j_call: TRBJ2-1; clone_size: -; cdr3_nt: TGTGCCAGCTCACCACCGGGCCTAGCGGCCTACAATGAGCAGTTCTTC; cdr3_aa: CASSPPGLAAYNEQFF
v_call: TRBV19; d_call: -; j_call: TRBJ1-2; clone_size: -; cdr3_nt: TGTGCCAGCGCGAACAGGGAAGAGGCCTATGGCTACACCTTC; cdr3_aa: CASANREEAYGYTF
v_call: TRBV15; d_call: -; j_call: TRBJ2-3; clone_size: -; cdr3_nt: TGTGCCACCAGCAGAGGCGGGACTAGCACAGATACGCAGTATTTT; cdr3_aa: CATSRGGTSTDTQYF
v_call: TRBV18; d_call: -; j_call: TRBJ1-1; clone_size: -; cdr3_nt: TGTGCCAGCTCGCTAGATACGGGGGGCACTGAAGCTTTCTTT; cdr3_aa: CASSLDTGGTEAFF
v_call: TRBV2; d_call: TRBD2; j_call: TRBJ2-7; clone_size: -; cdr3_nt: TGTGCCAGCAGTGAACGACTAGCGGATGCCTACGAGCAGTACTTC; cdr3_aa: CASSERLADAYEQYF
v_call: TRBV7-9; d_call: -; j_call: TRBJ2-5; clone_size: -; cdr3_nt: TGTGCCAGCAGCGCTCGACAGTCAGGTGGAGAGACCCAGTACTTC; cdr3_aa: CASSARQSGGETQYF
v_call: TRBV5-4; d_call: TRBD1; j_call: TRBJ1-1; clone_size: once; cdr3_nt: TGTGCCAGCAGCTCCCAACGGGACAGGGTTCAGAACACTGAAGCTTTCTTT; cdr3_aa: CASSSQRDRVQNTEAFF
v_call: TRBV6-1; d_call: TRBD1; j_call: TRBJ2-1; clone_size: -; cdr3_nt: TGTGCCAGCAGTGTTGGCGTGGGACAGTTCTACAATGAGCAGTTCTTC; cdr3_aa: CASSVGVGQFYNEQFF
v_call: TRBV7-7; d_call: -; j_call: TRBJ2-3; clone_size: -; cdr3_nt: TGTGCTAGCAGCCCCGGGATCACAGATACGCAGTATTTT; cdr3_aa: CASSPGITDTQYF
v_call: TRBV2; d_call: -; j_call: TRBJ1-4; clone_size: -; cdr3_nt: TGTGCCAGCAGTGCCCGGGGTAATGAAAAACTGTTTTTT; cdr3_aa: CASSARGNEKLFF
v_call: TRBV4-1; d_call: -; j_call: TRBJ1-2; clone_size: -; cdr3_nt: TGCGCCAGCAGCCAAGCTATGGGACTCTATGGCTACACCTTC; cdr3_aa: CASSQAMGLYGYTF
v_call: TRBV5-1; d_call: -; j_call: TRBJ2-7; clone_size: -; cdr3_nt: TGCGCCAGCAGGCTCCTAGCCGGGAACTCCTACGAGCAGTACTTC; cdr3_aa: CASRLLAGNSYEQYF
v_call: TRBV14; d_call: -; j_call: TRBJ2-7; clone_size: few; cdr3_nt: TGTGCCAGCAGCCGACCAGGATCCTACGAGCAGTACTTC; cdr3_aa: CASSRPGSYEQYF
v_call: TRBV7-3; d_call: -; j_call: TRBJ2-1; clone_size: few; cdr3_nt: TGTGCCAGCAGCTCCCTGGGAGTATACAATGAGCAGTTCTTC; cdr3_aa: CASSSLGVYNEQFF
v_call: TRBV7-2; d_call: TRBD1; j_call: TRBJ1-2; clone_size: -; cdr3_nt: TGTGCCAGCAGCTGGGACAGGCGTAATGGCTACACCTTC; cdr3_aa: CASSWDRRNGYTF
v_call: TRBV2; d_call: TRBD2; j_call: TRBJ2-3; clone_size: once; cdr3_nt: TGTGCCAGCAGGCCTAGCGGGAGGGCGCCTAGCACAGATACGCAGTATTTT; cdr3_aa: CASRPSGRAPSTDTQYF
v_call: TRBV4-3; d_call: -; j_call: TRBJ2-7; clone_size: -; cdr3_nt: TGCGCCAGCAGCCGGCGGTCGGGATCCTACGAGCAGTACTTC; cdr3_aa: CASSRRSGSYEQYF
v_call: TRBV5-1; d_call: TRBD1; j_call: TRBJ1-4; clone_size: -; cdr3_nt: TGCGCCAGCAGCCGGGACAGGGGGGATGAAAAACTGTTTTTT; cdr3_aa: CASSRDRGDEKLFF
v_call: TRBV5-1; d_call: TRBD2; j_call: TRBJ2-5; clone_size: once; cdr3_nt: TGCGCCAGCAGCCCCGGGACTAGCGGAAGAGAGACCCAGTACTTC; cdr3_aa: CASSPGTSGRETQYF
v_call: TRBV2; d_call: -; j_call: TRBJ2-1; clone_size: -; cdr3_nt: TGTGCCAGCGGCCGATACAATGAGCAGTTCTTC; cdr3_aa: CASGRYNEQFF
v_call: TRBV18; d_call: TRBD1; j_call: TRBJ1-2; clone_size: -; cdr3_nt: TGTGCCAGCTCCCTTTACGGACAGGGGGCGTTGGGCTACACCTTC; cdr3_aa: CASSLYGQGALGYTF
v_call: TRBV10-1; d_call: -; j_call: TRBJ2-1; clone_size: -; cdr3_nt: TGCGCCAGCAGTGAGAGGGGGACATGCCACAATGAGCAGTTCTTC; cdr3_aa: CASSERGTCHNEQFF
v_call: TRBV5-1; d_call: TRBD1; j_call: TRBJ2-5; clone_size: -; cdr3_nt: TGCGCCAGCAGCGTAGGACAGGGGGCTCAGGAGACCCAGTACTTC; cdr3_aa: CASSVGQGAQETQYF
v_call: TRBV29-1; d_call: -; j_call: TRBJ1-3; clone_size: -; cdr3_nt: TGCAGCGTGGGTTGGGCGCAAGCCTCTGGAAACACCATATATTTT; cdr3_aa: CSVGWAQASGNTIYF
v_call: TRBV5-1; d_call: -; j_call: TRBJ1-1; clone_size: -; cdr3_nt: TGCGCCAGCAGCTTGCAGGGCAACACTGAAGCTTTCTTT; cdr3_aa: CASSLQGNTEAFF
v_call: TRBV10-3; d_call: TRBD2; j_call: TRBJ2-3; clone_size: few; cdr3_nt: TGTGCCATCAGTGAGTCCCCGGGAGGGAGAGCAGATACGCAGTATTTT; cdr3_aa: CAISESPGGRADTQYF
v_call: TRBV14; d_call: -; j_call: TRBJ2-7; clone_size: -; cdr3_nt: TGTGCCAGCAGCCCCCAGTCCTACGAGCAGTACTTC; cdr3_aa: CASSPQSYEQYF